These 16 T cell receptor beta chains were sequenced from one sample in a study of T cell repertoires in cytomegalovirus infection. No antigen has been assigned to these receptors. A single record per CDR3 protein comes from TCRdb applying MiXCR to the reads. The sample lists fewer than 900,000 distinct CDR3 sequences; 25% to 30% were seen once. This specimen consisted of cultured CD8+ T cells from PBMCs, obtained from culture after CMV antigen stimulation. The source of these receptors is a human donor in good health (CMV status not recorded). Some clones in this sample may be carry-over from other donors' samples.

V and J are TRBV20-1 and TRBJ2-5; 11 positions agree with TRBD2. There are 16 residues in the CDR3. Germline CDR1 DFQATT, CDR2 SNEGSKA (reference sequence). V shed 4 bases, J shed 2 bases, and the junction held 9 bases outside the gene matches. The chain's CDR3 is CSATEITSGGQETQYF. The CDR3 DNA follows: TGCAGTGCTACCGAAATCACTAGCGGGGGTCAAGAGACCCAGTACTTC.

V usage is TRBV12-5 and J usage is TRBJ1-1, with 10 bases aligning to TRBD1. The V and J ends lost 1 base and 3 bases, in that order; junction bases with no gene match: 5. Per germline, CDR1 LGHNT and CDR2 FRNRAP. The CDR3 length is 16 residues. This CDR3 is CASGLDSGTGDTEAFF. The CDR3 DNA reads TGTGCTAGTGGTTTGGATTCCGGGACAGGGGACACTGAAGCTTTCTTT. The whole variable domain, filled in from reference TRBV12-5 and TRBJ1-1, reads DARVTQTPRHKVTEMGQEVTMRCQPILGHNTVFWYRQTMMQGLELLAYFRNRAPLDDSGMPKDRFSAEMPDATLATLKIQPSEPRDSAVYFCASGLDSGTGDTEAFFGQGTRLTVV.

Only a few counts were recorded for this clonotype. J is TRBJ2-1 and V is TRBV4-1, with unresolved D. The CDR3 sequence is 16 residues long. Per germline, CDR1 MGHRA and CDR2 YSYEKL. V was clipped by 0 bases and J by 0 bases, with 9 bases between them. CDR3 amino acids: CASSQESAGSYNEQFF. CDR3 in DNA: TGCGCCAGCAGCCAAGAATCTGCCGGCTCCTACAATGAGCAGTTCTTC.

The table lists this clonotype with a few counts. This CDR3 is CASSPDGHEKLFF. DNA of the CDR3: TGTGCCAGCAGCCCAGACGGGCATGAAAAACTGTTTTTT. V usage is TRBV28 and J usage is TRBJ1-4; D is uncertain. This CDR3 spans 13 amino acids. Germline lookup yields CDR1 MDHEN and CDR2 SYDVKM. Trimming cost V 6 bases and J 6 bases, with 11 bases left between them.

This clonotype was recorded a few times. This chain links TRBV19 with TRBJ2-1; 11 bases fit TRBD1. In germline, CDR1 is LNHDA, CDR2 SQIVND (reference sequence). With 6 bases clipped from V and 1 base from J, the junction kept 8 bases outside the gene matches. CDR3 length equals 17 residues. This CDR3 reads CASSRRGQGVSYNEQFF. The CDR3 nucleotides read TGTGCCAGTAGCAGGAGGGGACAGGGGGTTTCCTACAATGAGCAGTTCTTC.

The rearrangement joins TRBV29-1 to TRBJ1-2, with D possibly matching TRBD1 (5 bases). V was cut by 2 bases and J by 5 bases, with 12 bases left in between. The CDR3 length is 13 residues. Germline assignment: CDR1 SQVTM and CDR2 ANQGSEA. The CDR3 bases are TGCAGCGTTGAAAGGGGACCTACTTATGGCTACACCTTC. Encoded protein: CSVERGPTYGYTF.

This clonotype was seen just once. The V gene is TRBV3-1, the J gene TRBJ1-5, with D tentatively TRBD1 (5 bases). V gave up 3 bases and J gave up 8 bases, with 14 bases separating them. CDR1 and CDR2 from the germline V gene are LGHDT and YNNKEL (reference sequence). The CDR3 totals 14 residues. The CDR3, as DNA: TGTGCCAGCAGCCACCATGGGGGGAAAGAGCCCCAGCATTTT. It translates to CASSHHGGKEPQHF.

This clonotype was recorded at least ten times. CDR3 nucleotides: TGTGCCAGCAGACACCCGGGAGTTAACTATGGCTACACCTTC. This encodes CASRHPGVNYGYTF. V gene TRBV7-8 combines with J gene TRBJ1-2; D is uncertain. The V gene's germline CDR1 is SGHVS and CDR2 FQNEAQ. V gave up 6 bases and J gave up 1 base, with 12 bases separating them. The CDR3 has 14 amino acids.

This clonotype was detected many times. The gene calls are TRBV7-6 and TRBJ2-1; D might be TRBD2 (7 bases). The V gene lost 1 base and the J gene lost 0 bases, with 13 bases spanning the gap. This CDR3 contains 17 residues. Germline CDR1 and CDR2: SGHVS and FNYEAQ. The CDR3 loop reads CASSLDVGGGSYNEQFF. For the CDR3, the DNA is TGTGCCAGCAGCTTAGATGTAGGGGGGGGCTCCTACAATGAGCAGTTCTTC. Full variable domain (missing parts from reference TRBV7-6 and TRBJ2-1): GAGVSQSPRYKVTKRGQDVALRCDPISGHVSLYWYRQALGQGPEFLTYFNYEAQQDKSGLPNDRFSAERPEGSISTLTIQRTEQRDSAMYRCASSLDVGGGSYNEQFFGPGTRLTVL.

V is TRBV18 and J is TRBJ2-7; no reliable D call. The V end was cut by 1 base, the J end by 7 bases, with 14 bases between. CDR1 is KGHSH and CDR2 is LQKENI in the germline V gene. The CDR3 loop spans 14 amino acids. The CDR3, as DNA: TGTGCCAGCTCACCACAAGGCCAGCCTGGAGAGCAGTACGTC. Translation: CASSPQGQPGEQYV.

The V gene is TRBV18, the J gene TRBJ1-2, with 7 bases that match TRBD1. The CDR3 length is 13 residues. V was clipped by 2 bases and J by 6 bases; unmatched bases: 3. Germline CDR1 reads KGHSH; CDR2 reads LQKENI. Here the CDR3 DNA reads TGTGCCAGCTCACCAGGGACAGTCGATGGCTACACCTTC. It is translated as CASSPGTVDGYTF. Drawing the rest from reference TRBV18 and TRBJ1-2, the complete variable domain is NAGVMQNPRHLVRRRGQEARLRCSPMKGHSHVYWYRQLPEEGLKFMVYLQKENIIDESGMPKERFSAEFPKEGPSILRIQQVVRGDSAAYFCASSPGTVDGYTFGSGTRLTVV.

The chain is built from TRBV29-1 and TRBJ1-2; D is perhaps TRBD1 (6 bases). CDR3 length equals 13 residues. Per the germline V gene, CDR1 is SQVTM and CDR2 is ANQGSEA. V lost 0 bases and J lost 6, with 11 bases in between. CDR3 protein: CSVEDRGYHGYTF. The DNA for the CDR3 is TGCAGCGTTGAAGACAGGGGATACCATGGCTACACCTTC.

This clonotype was seen a handful of times. The CDR3 coding sequence is TGTGCCAGCAGCGCCCGGCAGGGAGGTAATTCACCCCTCCACTTT. Translated, it gives CASSARQGGNSPLHF. The chain couples TRBV5-5 to TRBJ1-6; possible D gene TRBD1, 5 bases. The CDR3 is 15 amino acids. Germline V gene sequence: CDR1 SGHKS, CDR2 YYEKEE (reference sequence). V was shortened by 4 bases and J by 6 bases, with 14 bases between the two germline ends.

This clonotype was observed at least ten times. This chain uses TRBV7-2 with TRBJ2-1, with 10 bases identical to TRBD1. CDR3 length: 15 residues. Trimming removed 0 bases from V and 8 bases from J; junction bases left unmatched: 4. Germline loops: CDR1 SGHTA, CDR2 FQGNSA. The CDR3: CASSLAGGQGYEQFF. CDR3 sequence (DNA): TGTGCCAGCAGCTTAGCGGGGGGACAGGGGTATGAGCAGTTCTTC.

This clonotype occurred a few times. V gene TRBV24-1 combines with J gene TRBJ2-5; D is uncertain. The CDR3 length is 11 residues. Germline V gives CDR1 KGHDR, CDR2 SFDVKD. V dropped 9 bases and J dropped 5 bases, with 9 bases sitting between them. CDR3 coding DNA: TGTGCCACCGGGGTTTCGGAGACCCAGTACTTC. This codes for CATGVSETQYF.

V and J are TRBV7-9 and TRBJ1-1, with 7 nucleotides matching TRBD1. CDR1 SEHNR and CDR2 FQNEAQ come from the germline V gene (reference sequence). After removal of 5 bases from V and 5 bases from J, the junction contained 11 bases not matched to a gene. This CDR3 region has 15 residues. CDR3 nucleotide sequence: TGTGCCAGCAGCAATCCTCGACAGGGCGAGACTGAAGCTTTCTTT. Translating it yields CASSNPRQGETEAFF.